This T cell receptor beta chain was observed in a study of T-cell reconstitution after alpha-beta-depleted transplantation in children. Regarding the study as a whole: Some patients owed their high day-60 TCRbeta diversity to surviving recipient T cells and thymic progenitors. Hyperexpanded clones declined; after one year, newly produced T cells mostly supplied diversity. Alpha-beta T cells about two months after transplant reportedly derived from several hundred expanded graft clones.

Turning to this clonotype: The target antigen is unknown.

As it was prepared, the TCRbeta library received unique molecular identifiers. Each CDR3 protein gets one entry after TCRdb re-called the PCR reads with MiXCR. Here the sample spans 97,000 or so distinct CDR3 sequences, about 8% being singletons. Trimming at V came to 1 base and at J to 2 bases, leaving 6 bases not matched to a gene. Germline loops: CDR1 SGHAT, CDR2 FQNNGV. The CDR3 consists of 16 residues. The sequencing used PBMCs, collected before TCRalphabeta/CD19-depleted stem cell transplant. V gene TRBV11-2 combines with J gene TRBJ2-3, with 7 bases aligning to TRBD2. The source of this sequence is a boy aged 2 to 9 with acute lymphoblastic leukemia, due to receive a stem cell transplant. This CDR3 is CASSLGFTSDTDTQYF. The CDR3 bases are TGTGCCAGCAGCTTAGGGTTTACTAGCGACACAGATACGCAGTATTTT.